This TCR beta chain was captured in a study of blood T cell repertoires in COVID-19. Generated by immunoSEQ multiplex PCR, the TCRdb table keeps only in-frame clones and is missing some. The sample holds under 350,000 clones; approximately 83% are singletons and the top ten take approximately 4.6%. V lost 4 bases and J 7 bases, leaving 12 bases between the germline ends. Germline V gene sequence: CDR1 MNHEY, CDR2 SVGEGT. CDR3 size: 13 residues. The receptor was isolated from a middle-aged woman with acute COVID-19. The source material was PBMCs or T cells enriched from blood (not recorded which). This chain links TRBV6-2 or TRBV6-3 with TRBJ2-3; perhaps TRBD2 as D (6 bases). This chain's CDR3 is CASSSGLRNTQYF. CDR3 sequence (DNA): TGTGCCAGCAGTTCGGGACTTCGTAATACGCAGTATTTT.